The clone carrying this T cell receptor beta chain was picked up many times. Its target is unknown. The data were obtained in a study of post-analysis software for immune sequencing data. Broader study findings: In patients, TRBV5-6, TRBV5-1 and TRBV20-1 belonged to five TRBV segments found more frequently than in controls.

CDR3 length: 16 residues. Germline V gives CDR1 LGHDT, CDR2 YNNKEL (reference sequence). Germline trimming cut 4 bases from V and 5 bases from J; bases unmatched to any gene: 11. Unique molecular identifiers were built into the TCR beta cDNA libraries. Each CDR3 protein gets one entry after TCRdb re-called the PCR reads with MiXCR. The sample includes just over 250,000 distinct CDR3 sequences, 36% seen only once; the top ten take less than 6%. This chain joins TRBV3-1 and TRBJ2-1; 7 nucleotides match TRBD1. The sample was blood. This TCR was sampled from a girl aged 5-17 years with multiple sclerosis. In nucleotides, the CDR3 is TGTGCCAGCAGCCCCCGCCCCGGGACAGTTCACAATGAGCAGTTCTTC. Protein: CASSPRPGTVHNEQFF.